This TCR beta chain was captured in a study of blood T cell repertoires in COVID-19. Study details: The analysed material was cDNA or gDNA that came from T cells, B-cell-depleted T cells, or PBMCs.

CDR1 and CDR2 from the germline V gene are SGHRS and YFSETQ. The junction had 5 bases not matched to a gene; V was cut back by 0 bases and J by 2 bases. The CDR3 is made up of 15 amino acids. In the original workflow: The authors estimated nucleated cell counts from reference gene primer amplification. The method was immunoSEQ multiplex PCR; TCRdb's version includes in-frame clones alone and lacks a portion of them. From that table come the V and J calls and clone size; the DNA was used to work out D and trimming. The data show about 260,000 clones, around 78% seen once. This TCR derives from a man aged 55 to 70 who had recovered from COVID-19. This chain joins TRBV5-1 and TRBJ2-7; 7 bases map to TRBD2. Sequenced: peripheral blood. The CDR3 is CASSLDLAVAYEQYF. CDR3 DNA: TGCGCCAGCAGCTTGGATCTAGCGGTAGCCTACGAGCAGTACTTC.